Presented here are 25 T cell receptor beta chains from one specimen sequenced in a study of blood T cells in healthy people across ages. Combining a sample-barcoded 5' primer with a J-beta primer mix, a second PCR ran for about 7 to 11 cycles. One entry per CDR3 protein results from TCRdb running MiXCR on the 5' RACE reads. Seen here are hundreds of thousands of distinct CDR3 sequences, 29% observed once, and the top ten hold 15% to 20%. The sequenced sample was blood. These receptors all come from a woman older than 75 in good health.

This clonotype is a singleton in its sample. This may arise from a read error, as a much more abundant clone is one base away. V is TRBV18 and J is TRBJ1-2; D call uncertain. This CDR3 has 15 amino acids. The V gene's germline CDR1 is KGHSH and CDR2 LQKENI. CDR3 protein: CASSPDGLSHYDYTF. The CDR3 nucleotides read TGTGCCAGCTCACCCGACGGATTAAGCCACTATGACTACACCTTC.

This clonotype was observed at least ten times. The chain uses TRBV12-3 or TRBV12-4 and TRBJ2-1, with D maybe TRBD2 (5 bases). The CDR3 consists of 13 residues. V lost 8 bases to trimming and J lost 6 bases, with 14 bases between them. CDR3 sequence reads: CASLAVVGNEQFF. CDR3 bases: TGTGCCAGCCTAGCAGTGGTGGGCAATGAGCAGTTCTTC.

The chain employs TRBV28 and TRBJ1-1, with TRBD1 as a possible D gene (5 bases). Deletions cut 6 bases from V and 4 bases from J, with 15 bases between. This CDR3 contains 14 residues. Germline V gene sequence: CDR1 MDHEN, CDR2 SYDVKM. CDR3 loop: CASSPGQTSTEAFF. CDR3 coding DNA: TGTGCCAGCAGCCCAGGGCAGACGAGCACTGAAGCTTTCTTT.

This clonotype turned up a few times. A much more abundant neighbour one base away suggests this may be a read error. The chain is built from TRBV7-9 and TRBJ2-1, with TRBD2 as a possible D gene (6 bases). TRBJ2-7 matches the DNA end more closely, so the J call is doubtful. From germline, CDR1 is SEHNR and CDR2 FQNEAQ (reference sequence). There are 15 residues in the CDR3. In DNA form, the CDR3 reads TGTGCCAGCAGCGGAGGGACGGTAGCCTACAATGAGCAGTACTTC. Translation gives CASSGGTVAYNEQYF.

This chain uses TRBV6-2 or TRBV6-3 with TRBJ2-7, with D possibly matching TRBD1 (6 bases). Germline V gene lookup returns CDR1 MNHEY and CDR2 SVGEGT. The V end lost 3 bases, the J end lost 5 bases, and 20 bases lay between the germline ends. The CDR3 is 16 residues long. Written as DNA, the CDR3 is TGTGCCAGCAGTTATGAGACCAGGGGATTGAGCAACGAGCAGTACTTC. Translated: CASSYETRGLSNEQYF.

This clonotype was picked up a small number of times. The chain carries TRBV28 and TRBJ2-6; possible D gene TRBD1, 6 bases. Germline V gives CDR1 MDHEN, CDR2 SYDVKM. V shed 3 bases and J shed 0 bases, with 12 bases lying between them. This CDR3 region has 17 residues. The CDR3 sequence: CASSLVTGNSGANVLTF. The CDR3 DNA reads TGTGCCAGCAGTTTGGTTACAGGGAACTCTGGGGCCAACGTCCTGACTTTC.

In the case of this clonotype: A much larger clone differs from this one at a single base, so this may be a read error. The chain employs TRBV30 and TRBJ2-5; D is perhaps TRBD2 (7 bases). The CDR3 extends over 14 amino acids. The germline V gene encodes CDR1 GTSNPN and CDR2 SVGIG (reference sequence). V lost 2 bases, J lost 11 bases, and 21 bases lay in between. CDR3 sequence: CAWSSLGGGFEQYF. For the CDR3, the DNA is TGTGCCTGGAGTTCGTTAGGGGGGGGCTTTGAGCAGTACTTC.

The rearrangement links TRBV7-2 to TRBJ2-4, with D maybe TRBD2 (5 bases). Germline CDR1 reads SGHTA; CDR2 reads FQGNSA. The CDR3 has 15 residues. V was trimmed by 4 bases and J by 13 bases, leaving 23 bases between them. CDR3 nucleotides: TGTGCCAGCAGCTATGGGGAGATTTTGGGCAATGAGCAGTACTTC. It codes for CASSYGEILGNEQYF.

This clonotype was recorded at least ten times. The chain couples TRBV5-1 to TRBJ2-7; 7 bases fit TRBD1. This CDR3 has 17 amino acids. V trimming: 5 bases; J trimming: 0 bases; junction bases outside the gene matches: 14. Germline V gives CDR1 SGHRS, CDR2 YFSETQ. Here the CDR3 reads CASSYRPDRVGSYEQYF. In DNA, the CDR3 is TGCGCCAGCAGTTATAGGCCCGACAGGGTGGGCTCCTACGAGCAGTACTTC.

The J gene is TRBJ1-5, the V gene TRBV11-2; D ambiguous. The V gene's germline CDR1 is SGHAT and CDR2 FQNNGV. The CDR3 sequence is 13 residues long. V gave up 0 bases and J gave up 6 bases, with 6 bases separating them. CDR3 sequence reads: CASSLDLGQPQHF. DNA for the CDR3: TGTGCCAGCAGCTTAGATCTAGGTCAGCCCCAGCATTTT.

This rearrangement joins TRBV18 to TRBJ2-7, with 8 bases identical to TRBD1. The CDR3 has 16 amino acids. The V and J ends lost 1 base and 7 bases, in that order; junction bases with no gene match: 12. Germline CDR1 KGHSH, CDR2 LQKENI. CDR3 nucleotides: TGTGCCAGCTCACCACAGTCCGGAACAGGGGGAAGTGAGCAGTACTTC. Translated: CASSPQSGTGGSEQYF. The full variable domain, completed using reference TRBV18 and TRBJ2-7, is NAGVMQNPRHLVRRRGQEARLRCSPMKGHSHVYWYRQLPEEGLKFMVYLQKENIIDESGMPKERFSAEFPKEGPSILRIQQVVRGDSAAYFCASSPQSGTGGSEQYFGPGTRLTVT.

The genes are TRBV20-1 and TRBJ2-1, with 9 positions matching TRBD2. This CDR3 is 14 amino acids long. The V segment lost 6 bases and the J segment 13 bases; nucleotides outside the gene matches: 16. The germline V gene encodes CDR1 DFQATT and CDR2 SNEGSKA (reference sequence). The CDR3 is CSALGIAGVETQFF. Written as DNA, the CDR3 is TGCAGTGCCCTCGGGATAGCGGGGGTTGAGACCCAGTTCTTC.

The chain carries TRBV6-1 and TRBJ2-1; 8 bases are a match to TRBD2. V was clipped by 9 bases and J by 3 bases; unmatched bases: 7. Germline V lookup: CDR1 MNHNS, CDR2 SASEGT. CDR3 size: 14 residues. Written as DNA, the CDR3 is TGTGCCAGTCCCGGGGGGGCAGACTACAATGAGCAGTTCTTC. Protein product: CASPGGADYNEQFF.

This clonotype was observed a few times. The rearrangement uses TRBV15 and TRBJ2-5; TRBD1 matches at 8 bases. Germline-derived CDR1 and CDR2 are LNHNV and YYDKDF (reference sequence). The length of the CDR3 is 16 residues. Germline trimming cut 6 bases from V and 3 bases from J; bases unmatched to any gene: 12. The CDR3 DNA is TGTGCCACCAGTAACCCTGACCAGGACAGGGAAGAGACCCAGTACTTC. It encodes CATSNPDQDREETQYF.

The table lists this clonotype with many counts. V is TRBV7-2 and J is TRBJ2-5, with 11 positions matching TRBD2. CDR1 is SGHTA, CDR2 FQGNSA, per germline. CDR3 length: 17 residues. The ends lost 5 bases at V and 6 bases at J; junction bases unmatched: 14. The CDR3 DNA reads TGTGCCAGCAGCCTCGGGCTTAGCGGGGGGGCCTTGAAGACCCAGTACTTC. Amino acid sequence: CASSLGLSGGALKTQYF.

This clonotype was detected many times. V is TRBV20-1 and J is TRBJ1-6; 10 bases align to TRBD1. This CDR3 contains 15 residues. The junction had 6 bases not matched to a gene; V was cut back by 5 bases and J by 5 bases. Germline V gene data show CDR1 as DFQATT and CDR2 as SNEGSKA (reference sequence). CDR3: CSASDRGKHNSPLHF. DNA for the CDR3: TGCAGTGCTTCGGACAGGGGGAAACATAATTCACCCCTCCACTTT.

Note on this clonotype: A much larger clone differs by one base, so this may be a read error. The chain is built from TRBV6-5 and TRBJ1-1; D gene unclear. Germline V gene data show CDR1 as MNHEY and CDR2 as SVGAGI. This CDR3 has 11 amino acids. Trimming removed 10 bases from V and 6 bases from J, with 12 bases in between. The CDR3 nucleotides are TGTGCCACTCCTAAGGTCTCTGAAGCTTTCTTT. Translated: CATPKVSEAFF.

This clonotype appeared many times. A clone one base away is much larger, so this may be a read error. V usage is TRBV7-2 and J usage is TRBJ2-1, with 9 bases fitting TRBD1. The J call may be in error: the DNA end matches TRBJ2-7 better. CDR3 length equals 15 residues. Per germline, CDR1 SGHTA and CDR2 FQGNSA. CDR3 sequence: CASSLTGGSYNEQYF. In DNA form, the CDR3 reads TGTGCCAGCAGTCTTACAGGGGGCTCCTACAATGAGCAGTACTTC.

The J gene is TRBJ2-1, the V gene TRBV20-1; D is ambiguous. CDR3 size: 12 residues. Germline V gene sequence: CDR1 DFQATT, CDR2 SNEGSKA (reference sequence). Trimming left V 1 base short and J 8 bases short, with 9 bases between. The CDR3 spells CSARVVSDEQFF. The CDR3 DNA sequence: TGCAGTGCTAGAGTCGTCTCGGATGAGCAGTTCTTC.

Turning to this clonotype: It may be a read error: a sequence one base away is much more abundant. The chain uses TRBV20-1 and TRBJ1-4, with D perhaps matching TRBD1 (5 bases). Germline lookup yields CDR1 DFQATT and CDR2 SNEGSKA (reference sequence). The CDR3 spans 12 residues. The CDR3, as DNA: TGCAGTGCCAGGGACCGGAATGAAAAACGGTTTTTT. Residues: CSARDRNEKRFF.

Ten or more counts support this clonotype. This chain uses TRBV12-3 or TRBV12-4 with TRBJ2-5, with D maybe TRBD1 (5 bases). The CDR3 runs 13 residues. V lost 10 bases, J lost 5 bases, and 17 bases lay in between. The CDR3, as DNA: TGTGCCACCGGCTCAGGGTCAAGGGAGACCCAGTACTTC. Its protein is CATGSGSRETQYF.

This clonotype has a count of ten or more. V gene TRBV6-5 combines with J gene TRBJ2-7; TRBD2 matches 11 bases. Per germline, CDR1 MNHEY and CDR2 SVGAGI. Trimming removed 4 bases from V and 6 bases from J; junction bases left unmatched: 20. CDR3 length: 19 amino acids. The CDR3 is CASSLLRGHRILAGVEQYF. In nucleotides, the CDR3 is TGTGCCAGCAGTTTACTCAGGGGGCACCGGATACTAGCGGGGGTCGAGCAGTACTTC.

A word on this clonotype: A read error may be the cause here, since a much bigger clone is one base away. The chain recombines TRBV11-2 with TRBJ2-5; 8 bases match TRBD1. V lost 5 bases, J lost 11 bases, and 16 bases stayed unmatched. Germline V gene data show CDR1 as SGHAT and CDR2 as FQNNGV. CDR3 size: 15 residues. CDR3 sequence: CASSQYQGAHNEQYF. The CDR3 nucleotides are TGTGCCAGCAGCCAGTATCAGGGGGCCCACAATGAGCAGTACTTC.

This clonotype was found many times. The rearrangement links TRBV7-8 to TRBJ2-1, with unresolved D. Trimming cost V 1 base and J 5 bases, with 12 bases left between them. Germline loops: CDR1 SGHVS, CDR2 FQNEAQ. CDR3 length: 15 residues. The CDR3 bases are TGTGCCAGCAGCTTAGAGCCCCCCCCTCACAATGAGCAGTTCTTC. Translated, it gives CASSLEPPPHNEQFF.

The chain recombines TRBV20-1 with TRBJ2-7, with D uncertain. There are 12 residues in the CDR3. V was pared by 4 bases and J by 5 bases, with 12 bases between. In germline, CDR1 is DFQATT, CDR2 SNEGSKA (reference sequence). The DNA for the CDR3 is TGCAGTGCTACGTCCAGTTCCCACGAGCAGTACTTC. Protein sequence: CSATSSSHEQYF.